This passage covers 13 T cell receptor beta chains from one sample sequenced in a study of blood T cell repertoires in COVID-19. Repertoires were generated with immunoSEQ multiplex PCR, while TCRdb's copy carries only in-frame clones and drops some. The repertoire includes about 210,000 clones, approximately 90% of them detected once, and just over 0.7% sits in the top ten. The sample comprised peripheral blood. The receptors derive from a man between 35 and 55 years old with acute or convalescent COVID-19.

The chain couples TRBV7-2 to TRBJ1-3; maybe TRBD1 (6 bases). The germline V gene has CDR1 SGHTA and CDR2 FQGNSA. V lost 1 base and J 0 bases, leaving 7 bases between the germline ends. The CDR3 length is 15 residues. The CDR3 sequence is CASSLGTVSGNTIYF. The CDR3 DNA reads TGTGCCAGCAGCTTAGGGACAGTCTCTGGAAACACCATATATTTT.

The chain joins TRBV5-1 to TRBJ2-3, with D uncertain. The germline V gene encodes CDR1 SGHRS and CDR2 YFSETQ. There are 14 residues in the CDR3. The V gene lost 2 bases and the J gene lost 3 bases, with 10 bases spanning the gap. The CDR3 protein is CASSLPGSTDTQYF. The CDR3 bases are TGCGCCAGCAGCTTACCGGGTTCGACAGATACGCAGTATTTT. Filled out from reference TRBV5-1 and TRBJ2-3, the complete variable domain reads KAGVTQTPRYLIKTRGQQVTLSCSPISGHRSVSWYQQTPGQGLQFLFEYFSETQRNKGNFPGRFSGRQFSNSRSEMNVSTLELGDSALYLCASSLPGSTDTQYFGPGTRLTVL.

The V and J genes are TRBV5-4 and TRBJ1-2; possible D gene TRBD1, 5 bases. V dropped 4 bases and J dropped 0 bases, with 7 bases sitting between them. Germline CDR1 reads SGHNT; CDR2 reads YYREEE (reference sequence). The CDR3 spans 13 residues. CDR3 bases: TGTGCCAGCAGCCCGGGGGCTAACTATGGCTACACCTTC. It is translated as CASSPGANYGYTF.

This chain joins TRBV29-1 and TRBJ1-4, with 7 nucleotides matching TRBD1. Germline CDR1 and CDR2: SQVTM and ANQGSEA. There are 15 residues in the CDR3. J gave up 0 bases and V 4 bases, and 5 bases lay outside the gene matches. The CDR3 DNA reads as TGCAGCGTTGGACACAGGGGAACAACTAATGAAAAACTGTTTTTT. It codes for CSVGHRGTTNEKLFF.

V is TRBV14 and J is TRBJ2-3, with D hard to call. This CDR3 has 14 residues. The V end was cut by 1 base, the J end by 5 bases, with 10 bases between. The V gene's germline CDR1 is SGHDN and CDR2 FVKESK. CDR3 residues: CASSQALPGDTQYF. The CDR3, as DNA: TGTGCCAGCAGCCAAGCACTACCCGGAGATACGCAGTATTTT.

A few counts support this clone. The chain carries TRBV7-9 and TRBJ2-1; TRBD2 might be the D (6 bases). CDR1 is SEHNR and CDR2 is FQNEAQ in the germline V gene (reference sequence). The CDR3 extends over 15 amino acids. The V and J ends lost 0 bases and 2 bases respectively, with 8 bases between them. In nucleotides, the CDR3 is TGTGCCAGCAGCTTAGCTAGCGGAGCCTACAATGAGCAGTTCTTC. Translation gives CASSLASGAYNEQFF.

The chain has TRBV27 and TRBJ2-2; D might be TRBD2 (6 bases). There are 12 residues in the CDR3. V was clipped by 10 bases and J by 3 bases, with 9 bases between them. CDR1 and CDR2 (germline): MNHEY, SMNVEV (reference sequence). In nucleotides, the CDR3 is TGTGCCACGGGGGTGTACACCGGGGAGCTGTTTTTT. It is translated as CATGVYTGELFF.

The CDR3 here is CAWSPQSETQYF. CDR3 nucleotide sequence: TGTGCCTGGAGTCCTCAGTCAGAGACCCAGTACTTC. The rearrangement links TRBV30 to TRBJ2-5, with D unresolved. There are 12 residues in the CDR3. V shed 2 bases and J shed 4 bases, with 8 bases lying between them. Germline V gene data show CDR1 as GTSNPN and CDR2 as SVGIG (reference sequence).

The chain recombines TRBV10-3 with TRBJ1-5; 8 bases map to TRBD1. This CDR3 comprises 16 residues. From germline, CDR1 is ENHRY and CDR2 SYGVKD. V gave up 3 bases and J gave up 2 bases; unmatched junction bases: 6. The CDR3 is CAISDVPGQGNQPQHF. The CDR3 DNA follows: TGTGCCATCAGTGACGTACCGGGACAGGGCAATCAGCCCCAGCATTTT.

The genes are TRBV12-3 or TRBV12-4 and TRBJ2-1, with unresolved D. The V end lost 0 bases, the J end lost 6 bases, and 6 bases lay between the germline ends. This CDR3 has 13 residues. Here the CDR3 reads CASSLARANEQFF. In DNA form, the CDR3 reads TGTGCCAGCAGTTTAGCGCGAGCCAATGAGCAGTTCTTC.

The chain has TRBV2 and TRBJ2-5, with 9 bases lining up with TRBD1. CDR1 and CDR2 (germline): SNHLY, FYNNEI. CDR3 length: 14 amino acids. The V segment lost 8 bases and the J segment 7 bases; nucleotides outside the gene matches: 11. In DNA form, the CDR3 reads TGTGCCAGCGACGGACAGGGGACGGGCGGGACCCAGTACTTC. Protein: CASDGQGTGGTQYF.

The V call is TRBV3-1 (or the pseudogene TRBV3-2), the J call TRBJ2-1; 13 nucleotides agree with TRBD2. The CDR3 runs to 15 residues. The V and J ends lost 5 bases and 12 bases, in that order; junction bases with no gene match: 10. The germline gives CDR1 LGHDT, CDR2 YNNKEL (reference sequence). In nucleotides, the CDR3 is TGTGCCAGCAGCTTTCCCGGGACTAGCGGGGTCAGGCAGTTCTTC. As protein: CASSFPGTSGVRQFF.

The chain links TRBV3-1 (or the pseudogene TRBV3-2) to TRBJ2-7; TRBD1 matches 8 bases. This CDR3 has 12 residues. J was trimmed by 7 bases and V by 7 bases; bases with no gene match: 6. Germline-derived CDR1 and CDR2 are LGHDT and YNNKEL (reference sequence). CDR3 region: CASTAGGEEQYF. For the CDR3, the DNA is TGTGCCAGCACCGCAGGGGGCGAAGAGCAGTACTTC.